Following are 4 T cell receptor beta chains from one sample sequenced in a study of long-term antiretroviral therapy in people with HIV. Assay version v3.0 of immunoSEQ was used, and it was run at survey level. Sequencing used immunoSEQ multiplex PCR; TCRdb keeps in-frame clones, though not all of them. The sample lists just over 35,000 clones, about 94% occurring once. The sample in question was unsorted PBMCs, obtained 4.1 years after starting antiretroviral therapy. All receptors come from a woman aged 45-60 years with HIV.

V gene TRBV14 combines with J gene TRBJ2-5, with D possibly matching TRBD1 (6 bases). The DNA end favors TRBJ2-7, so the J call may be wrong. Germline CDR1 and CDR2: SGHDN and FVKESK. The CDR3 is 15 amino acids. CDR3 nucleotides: TGTGCCAGCAGCCCCTACAGGGCTGTGACCTACGAGCAGTACTTC. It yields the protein CASSPYRAVTYEQYF.

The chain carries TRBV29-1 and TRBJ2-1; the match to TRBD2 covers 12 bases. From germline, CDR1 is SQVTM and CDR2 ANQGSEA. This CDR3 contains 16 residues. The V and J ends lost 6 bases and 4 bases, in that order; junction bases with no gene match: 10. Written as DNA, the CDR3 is TGCAGCGTAGTAGGGGGCACTAGCGGGGGGTACAATGAGCAGTTCTTC. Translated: CSVVGGTSGGYNEQFF.

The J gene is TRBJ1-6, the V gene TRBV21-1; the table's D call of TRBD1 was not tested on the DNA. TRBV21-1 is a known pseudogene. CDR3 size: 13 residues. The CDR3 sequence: CARERTVGSPLHF. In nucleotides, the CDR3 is TGTGCCAGGGAAAGGACAGTAGGTTCACCCCTCCACTTT.

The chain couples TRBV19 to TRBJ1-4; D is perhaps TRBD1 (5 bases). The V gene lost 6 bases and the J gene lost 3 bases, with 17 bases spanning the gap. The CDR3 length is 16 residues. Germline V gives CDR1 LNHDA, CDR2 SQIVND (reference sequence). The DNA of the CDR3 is TGTGCCAGTAGGAGGGGAGCCATGATAGCTAATGAAAAACTGTTTTTT. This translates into CASRRGAMIANEKLFF.